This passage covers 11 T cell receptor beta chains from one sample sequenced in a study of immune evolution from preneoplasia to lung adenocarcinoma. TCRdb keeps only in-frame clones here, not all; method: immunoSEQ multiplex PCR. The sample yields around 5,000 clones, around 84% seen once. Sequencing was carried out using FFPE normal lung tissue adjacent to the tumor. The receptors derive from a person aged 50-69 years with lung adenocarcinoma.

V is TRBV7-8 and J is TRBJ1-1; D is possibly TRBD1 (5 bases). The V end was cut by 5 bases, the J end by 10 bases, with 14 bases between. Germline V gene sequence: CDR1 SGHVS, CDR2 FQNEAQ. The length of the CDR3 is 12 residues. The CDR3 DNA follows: TGTGCCAGCAGCAAAGAATTCGGGGGAGCTTTCTTT. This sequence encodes CASSKEFGGAFF.

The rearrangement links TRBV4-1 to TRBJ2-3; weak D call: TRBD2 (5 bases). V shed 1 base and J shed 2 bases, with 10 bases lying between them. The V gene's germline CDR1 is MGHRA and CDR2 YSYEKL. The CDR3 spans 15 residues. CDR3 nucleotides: TGCGCCAGCAGCCAAGCTTTTAGCGCCACAGATACGCAGTATTTT. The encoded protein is CASSQAFSATDTQYF.

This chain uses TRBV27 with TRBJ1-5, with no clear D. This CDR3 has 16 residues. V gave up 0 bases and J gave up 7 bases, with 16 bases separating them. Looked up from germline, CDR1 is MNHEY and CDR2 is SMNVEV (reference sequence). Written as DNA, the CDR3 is TGTGCCAGCAGTTTATCGGGGTTCGGCGGAGGACAGCCCCAGCATTTT. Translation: CASSLSGFGGGQPQHF.

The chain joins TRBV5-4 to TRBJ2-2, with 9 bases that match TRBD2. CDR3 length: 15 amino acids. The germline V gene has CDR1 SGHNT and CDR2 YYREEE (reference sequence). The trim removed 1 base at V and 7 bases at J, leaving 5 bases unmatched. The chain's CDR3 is CASSLLAGRNGELFF. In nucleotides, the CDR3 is TGTGCCAGCAGCTTGCTAGCGGGACGAAACGGGGAGCTGTTTTTT.

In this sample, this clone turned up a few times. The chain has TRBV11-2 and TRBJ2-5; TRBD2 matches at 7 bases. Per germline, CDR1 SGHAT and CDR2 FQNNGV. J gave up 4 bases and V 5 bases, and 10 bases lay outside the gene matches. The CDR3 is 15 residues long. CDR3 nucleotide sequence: TGTGCCAGCAGCCCACAAAGGTTAGCGGGAGAGACCCAGTACTTC. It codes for CASSPQRLAGETQYF. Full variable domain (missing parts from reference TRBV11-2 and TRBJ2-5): EAGVAQSPRYKIIEKRQSVAFWCNPISGHATLYWYQQILGQGPKLLIQFQNNGVVDDSQLPKDRFSAERLKGVDSTLKIQPAKLEDSAVYLCASSPQRLAGETQYFGPGTRLLVL.

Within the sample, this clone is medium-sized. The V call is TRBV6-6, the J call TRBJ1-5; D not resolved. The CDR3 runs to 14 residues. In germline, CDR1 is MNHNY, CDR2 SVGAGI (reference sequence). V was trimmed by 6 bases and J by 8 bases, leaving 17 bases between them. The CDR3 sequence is CASSLRSGLEPQHF. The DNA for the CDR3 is TGTGCCAGCAGCTTACGATCGGGTTTGGAGCCCCAGCATTTT.

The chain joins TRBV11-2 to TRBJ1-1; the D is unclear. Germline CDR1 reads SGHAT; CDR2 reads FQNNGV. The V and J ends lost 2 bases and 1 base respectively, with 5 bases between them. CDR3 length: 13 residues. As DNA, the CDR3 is TGTGCCAGCAGCTTATGGGGGAACACTGAAGCTTTCTTT. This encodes CASSLWGNTEAFF.

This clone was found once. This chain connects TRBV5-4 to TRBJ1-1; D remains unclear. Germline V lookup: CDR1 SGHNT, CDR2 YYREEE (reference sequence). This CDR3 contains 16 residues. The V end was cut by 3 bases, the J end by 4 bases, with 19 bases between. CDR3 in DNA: TGTGCCAGCAGCTCGGCCGTTGCAGGAGGTCGCACTGAAGCTTTCTTT. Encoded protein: CASSSAVAGGRTEAFF.

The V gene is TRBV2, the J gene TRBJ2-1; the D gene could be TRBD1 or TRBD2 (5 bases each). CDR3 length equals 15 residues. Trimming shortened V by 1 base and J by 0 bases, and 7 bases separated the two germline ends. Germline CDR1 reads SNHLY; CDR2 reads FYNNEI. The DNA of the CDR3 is TGTGCCAGCAGTGAAGGTGGGACCTCCTACAATGAGCAGTTCTTC. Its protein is CASSEGGTSYNEQFF.

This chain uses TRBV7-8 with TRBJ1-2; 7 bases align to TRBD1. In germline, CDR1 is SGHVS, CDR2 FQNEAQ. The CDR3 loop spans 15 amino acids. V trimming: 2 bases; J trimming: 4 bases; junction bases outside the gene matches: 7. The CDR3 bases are TGTGCCAGCAGCTTAAGGGCAGGGGGAATCTATGGCTACACCTTC. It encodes CASSLRAGGIYGYTF.

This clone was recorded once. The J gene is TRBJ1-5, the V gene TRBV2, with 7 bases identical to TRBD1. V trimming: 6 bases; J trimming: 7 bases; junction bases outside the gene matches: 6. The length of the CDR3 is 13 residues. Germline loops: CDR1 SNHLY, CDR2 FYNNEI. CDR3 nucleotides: TGTGCCAGCAGGGGAGACAGGGTCCAGCCCCAGCATTTT. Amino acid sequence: CASRGDRVQPQHF.